This TCR beta chain came from a study of CDR3 diversity in severe acne. TCRdb analysed the PCR reads with MiXCR anew, one entry per CDR3 protein. Of about 98,000 distinct CDR3 sequences in the sample, 51% were seen once. There are 14 residues in the CDR3. Trimming shortened V by 1 base and J by 1 base, and 10 bases separated the two germline ends. Germline loops: CDR1 DFQATT, CDR2 SNEGSKA (reference sequence). Sequencing was performed on blood. This receptor was obtained from a male donor with acne. This chain joins TRBV20-1 and TRBJ1-2; D possibly corresponds to TRBD1 (5 bases). CDR3 amino acids: CSARGGGYNYGYTF. The CDR3 DNA follows: TGCAGTGCTAGAGGGGGGGGGTATAACTATGGCTACACCTTC.